The 5 T cell receptor beta chains listed next were all sequenced from one sample in a study of T cell repertoires in MIS-A myocarditis (dated by TCRdb to 2022 to 2024). The receptor library was made with the immunoSEQ multiplex PCR assay. In TCRdb, the immuneACCESS table is reduced to in-frame sequences with V and J assigned. These tables do not hold every clone; where another copy was compared, an unresolved V gene accounts for under half, and the others remain unexplained. This sample is represented by 6,600 or so clones; 78% of them were singletons. Roughly 19% of the sample comes from the top ten. Sequencing was carried out using right inferior lung lobe tissue obtained at autopsy. All receptors come from a man younger than 35 with fulminant myocarditis from multisystem inflammatory syndrome in adults (MIS-A) after COVID-19.

The chain employs TRBV4-3 and TRBJ1-2; D call uncertain. The V gene lost 0 bases and the J gene lost 5 bases, with 13 bases spanning the gap. This CDR3 contains 15 residues. Germline loops: CDR1 LGHNA, CDR2 YSLEER. The CDR3 bases are TGCGCCAGCAGCCAAGATATGCAGGAGTTATATGGCTACACCTTC. As protein: CASSQDMQELYGYTF.

This sequence joins TRBV5-1 and TRBJ2-1, with TRBD2 identical over 8 bases. The CDR3 is made up of 16 amino acids. V was clipped by 4 bases and J by 4 bases; unmatched bases: 10. Looked up from germline, CDR1 is SGHRS and CDR2 is YFSETQ. Here the CDR3 DNA reads TGCGCCAGCAGCCTTTGGACTAGCTCGGTTTACAATGAGCAGTTCTTC. Translation: CASSLWTSSVYNEQFF. Filled out from reference TRBV5-1 and TRBJ2-1, the complete variable domain reads KAGVTQTPRYLIKTRGQQVTLSCSPISGHRSVSWYQQTPGQGLQFLFEYFSETQRNKGNFPGRFSGRQFSNSRSEMNVSTLELGDSALYLCASSLWTSSVYNEQFFGPGTRLTVL.

This chain uses TRBV19 with TRBJ2-2; possible D gene TRBD2, 6 bases. The V and J ends lost 9 bases and 0 bases respectively, with 8 bases between them. Looked up from germline, CDR1 is LNHDA and CDR2 is SQIVND (reference sequence). CDR3 size: 13 residues. The CDR3: CASAGPNTGELFF. The CDR3 DNA reads TGTGCCAGCGCGGGGCCGAACACCGGGGAGCTGTTTTTT.

This chain uses TRBV28 with TRBJ1-5, with a possible D match to TRBD1 (6 bases). Between the trimmed V and J ends, which lost 6 bases and 7 bases, there was a span of 16 bases. From germline, CDR1 is MDHEN and CDR2 SYDVKM. The CDR3 has 14 amino acids. DNA of the CDR3: TGTGCCAGCAGCCCTGGGAGGGGGAAACAGCCCCAGCATTTT. Protein sequence: CASSPGRGKQPQHF.

Regarding this clone: The sample contains more than one DNA sequence encoding this CDR3. The rearrangement links TRBV12-3 or TRBV12-4 to TRBJ1-1; D perhaps matches TRBD1 (5 bases). CDR3 size: 13 residues. Trimming took off 5 bases at V and 4 bases at J, with 11 bases between the two ends. DNA of the CDR3: TGTGCCAGCAGTGCGGGACCCGCCACTGAAGCTTTCTTT. It is translated as CASSAGPATEAFF.